These 17 T cell receptor beta chains originate from one sample sequenced in a study of shared clonotypes between healthy human individuals. Clones were read by immunoSEQ multiplex PCR, and TCRdb kept only the in-frame ones, dropping some. The repertoire has hundreds of thousands of clones, around 97% of them found once; the top ten carry less than 0.065%. Sequenced input: naive CD4+ T cells sorted from blood. Subset of the sample: CD45RA+ positively selected. The receptors derive from a woman aged 25-40 years in good health.

A single count supports this clone. The rearrangement joins TRBV5-1 to TRBJ2-7; 7 nucleotides line up with TRBD2. This CDR3 comprises 15 residues. Germline V CDR1 and CDR2: SGHRS, YFSETQ. J lost 0 bases, V lost 1 base, and 4 bases had no gene match. CDR3 amino acids: CASSLRGVSSYEQYF. The DNA for the CDR3 is TGCGCCAGCAGCTTGCGGGGGGTGAGCTCCTACGAGCAGTACTTC.

The CDR3 region has the DNA TGTGCCAGTAGGGGTTCCCCAGGGAGAACTGAAGCTTTCTTT. As protein: CASRGSPGRTEAFF. The rearrangement links TRBV19 to TRBJ1-1; a possible D gene is TRBD1 (5 bases). V shed 6 bases and J shed 5 bases, with 16 bases lying between them. This CDR3 is built from 14 residues. Germline V CDR1 and CDR2: LNHDA, SQIVND (reference sequence). Full variable domain (outside the CDR3, taken from reference TRBV19 and TRBJ1-1): DGGITQSPKYLFRKEGQNVTLSCEQNLNHDAMYWYRQDPGQGLRLIYYSQIVNDFQKGDIAEGYSVSREKKESFPLTVTSAQKNPTAFYLCASRGSPGRTEAFFGQGTRLTVV.

The rearrangement uses TRBV10-2 and TRBJ2-7; 11 positions agree with TRBD2. With 1 base clipped from V and 0 bases from J, the junction kept 2 bases outside the gene matches. CDR1 is WSHSY and CDR2 is SAAADI in the germline V gene. The length of the CDR3 is 16 residues. The CDR3 reads CASSEFGTSGSYEQYF. CDR3 DNA sequence: TGCGCCAGCAGTGAGTTCGGGACTAGCGGCTCCTACGAGCAGTACTTC.

J is TRBJ2-7 and V is TRBV6-5, with D hard to call. The germline V and J ends were trimmed by 6 bases and 1 base, with 10 bases remaining between them. From germline, CDR1 is MNHEY and CDR2 SVGAGI. CDR3 length equals 13 residues. The CDR3 loop reads CASRRTGSYEQYF. CDR3 bases: TGTGCCAGCAGACGGACGGGTTCCTACGAGCAGTACTTC.

The J gene is TRBJ1-5, the V gene TRBV18, with a weak D call TRBD1 (5 bases). CDR1 is KGHSH, CDR2 LQKENI, per germline. The CDR3 is 15 residues long. With 6 bases removed from V and 5 bases from J, the gap between germline ends came to 17 bases. CDR3 nucleotides: TGTGCCAGCTCCCAAATTGGGGGGAAGGATCAGCCCCAGCATTTT. Protein product: CASSQIGGKDQPQHF.

The chain couples TRBV6-5 to TRBJ2-2, with D maybe TRBD2 (5 bases). Germline-derived CDR1 and CDR2 are MNHEY and SVGAGI. This CDR3 has 14 amino acids. V was shortened by 6 bases and J by 3 bases, with 11 bases between the two germline ends. The CDR3 nucleotides read TGTGCCAGCAGCCCCCGGGAAGACACCGGGGAGCTGTTTTTT. Translation: CASSPREDTGELFF.

The chain recombines TRBV10-2 with TRBJ2-5; 12 bases are shared with TRBD2. The CDR3 length is 15 residues. The junction had 2 bases not matched to a gene; V was cut back by 5 bases and J by 1 base. The germline gives CDR1 WSHSY, CDR2 SAAADI. CDR3 amino acids: CASSWGLAGQETQYF. CDR3 sequence (DNA): TGCGCCAGCAGTTGGGGACTAGCGGGCCAAGAGACCCAGTACTTC.

The chain is built from TRBV5-1 and TRBJ2-7; D is tentatively TRBD1 or TRBD2 (6 bases each). Per the germline V gene, CDR1 is SGHRS and CDR2 is YFSETQ. The CDR3 is 14 residues long. Trimming cost V 3 bases and J 3 bases, with 13 bases left between them. CDR3 sequence reads: CASSSKGGVYEQYF. DNA for the CDR3: TGCGCCAGCAGCTCTAAGGGGGGTGTCTACGAGCAGTACTTC.

This clone appeared a single time. This sample also contains other DNA sequences that code for the same CDR3. This chain's CDR3 is CASSLSGGEQYF. The DNA for the CDR3 is TGTGCCAGCAGCTTATCCGGGGGGGAGCAGTACTTC. The rearrangement joins TRBV5-6 to TRBJ2-7; 7 positions agree with TRBD2. Germline V CDR1 and CDR2: SGHDT, YYEEEE. The ends lost 2 bases at V and 7 bases at J; junction bases unmatched: 3. The length of the CDR3 is 12 residues.

The CDR3 DNA reads as TGTGCCAGCACCCCGGGGGCTAGCGGATTCTTCAAGGATGAGCAGTTCTTC. Amino acid sequence: CASTPGASGFFKDEQFF. The genes are TRBV27 and TRBJ2-1; possibly TRBD2 for D (7 bases). V was pared by 7 bases and J by 8 bases, with 27 bases between. Germline CDR1 reads MNHEY; CDR2 reads SMNVEV (reference sequence). CDR3 length: 17 residues.

This sequence joins TRBV10-2 and TRBJ2-3; 16 bases match TRBD2. Germline CDR1 WSHSY, CDR2 SAAADI. The CDR3 is 18 residues long. Trimming removed 4 bases from V and 0 bases from J; junction bases left unmatched: 4. DNA of the CDR3: TGCGCCAGCAGTGGGGGACTAGCGGGAGGGCATAGCACAGATACGCAGTATTTT. Its protein product is CASSGGLAGGHSTDTQYF.

The V gene is TRBV5-1, the J gene TRBJ2-7; D gene unclear. Trimming took off 2 bases at V and 5 bases at J, with 8 bases between the two ends. This CDR3 spans 12 amino acids. Germline lookup yields CDR1 SGHRS and CDR2 YFSETQ. The CDR3: CASSFSGHEQYF. The CDR3 region has the DNA TGCGCCAGCAGCTTTTCCGGACACGAGCAGTACTTC.

The CDR3 coding sequence is TGTGCCAGCAGCACCCGACCGGGACAGGGTACAGATACGCAGTATTTT. It encodes CASSTRPGQGTDTQYF. The chain couples TRBV27 to TRBJ2-3; 9 positions match TRBD1. CDR1 is MNHEY and CDR2 is SMNVEV in the germline V gene (reference sequence). The CDR3 runs to 16 residues. J was trimmed by 3 bases and V by 6 bases; bases with no gene match: 10.

The V call is TRBV5-4, the J call TRBJ2-2; 7 bases align to TRBD2. V was pared by 4 bases and J by 4 bases, with 4 bases of the junction left unmatched. The CDR3 totals 14 residues. CDR1 SGHNT and CDR2 YYREEE come from the germline V gene (reference sequence). The CDR3 bases are TGTGCCAGCAGCGACGCGGGAGTCACCGGGGAGCTGTTTTTT. It yields the protein CASSDAGVTGELFF.

The rearrangement joins TRBV28 to TRBJ1-1; no reliable D call. The germline V and J ends were trimmed by 7 bases and 0 bases, with 9 bases remaining between them. Germline CDR1 is MDHEN and CDR2 is SYDVKM. CDR3 length: 13 residues. CDR3 loop: CASIKPLNTEAFF. CDR3 nucleotides: TGTGCCAGCATCAAGCCCTTGAACACTGAAGCTTTCTTT.

As to this clone: Germline is not matched at one junction end, which may reflect a read error. The V gene is TRBV19, the J gene TRBJ2-4; 10 bases fit TRBD1. The CDR3 spans 17 residues. From germline, CDR1 is LNHDA and CDR2 SQIVND (reference sequence). The chain's CDR3 is CASSIDRGLMPNNIQYF. In DNA, the CDR3 is TGTGCCAGTAGTATCGACAGGGGGCTTATGCCCAACAACATTCAGTACTTC.

The J gene is TRBJ1-4, the V gene TRBV2; no clear D gene. V gave up 5 bases and J gave up 0 bases, with 13 bases separating them. The CDR3 spans 16 residues. CDR1 and CDR2 from the germline V gene are SNHLY and FYNNEI. In nucleotides, the CDR3 is TGTGCCAGCAGTCTAGCCCGGAGTTCAACTAATGAAAAACTGTTTTTT. Translating gives CASSLARSSTNEKLFF.